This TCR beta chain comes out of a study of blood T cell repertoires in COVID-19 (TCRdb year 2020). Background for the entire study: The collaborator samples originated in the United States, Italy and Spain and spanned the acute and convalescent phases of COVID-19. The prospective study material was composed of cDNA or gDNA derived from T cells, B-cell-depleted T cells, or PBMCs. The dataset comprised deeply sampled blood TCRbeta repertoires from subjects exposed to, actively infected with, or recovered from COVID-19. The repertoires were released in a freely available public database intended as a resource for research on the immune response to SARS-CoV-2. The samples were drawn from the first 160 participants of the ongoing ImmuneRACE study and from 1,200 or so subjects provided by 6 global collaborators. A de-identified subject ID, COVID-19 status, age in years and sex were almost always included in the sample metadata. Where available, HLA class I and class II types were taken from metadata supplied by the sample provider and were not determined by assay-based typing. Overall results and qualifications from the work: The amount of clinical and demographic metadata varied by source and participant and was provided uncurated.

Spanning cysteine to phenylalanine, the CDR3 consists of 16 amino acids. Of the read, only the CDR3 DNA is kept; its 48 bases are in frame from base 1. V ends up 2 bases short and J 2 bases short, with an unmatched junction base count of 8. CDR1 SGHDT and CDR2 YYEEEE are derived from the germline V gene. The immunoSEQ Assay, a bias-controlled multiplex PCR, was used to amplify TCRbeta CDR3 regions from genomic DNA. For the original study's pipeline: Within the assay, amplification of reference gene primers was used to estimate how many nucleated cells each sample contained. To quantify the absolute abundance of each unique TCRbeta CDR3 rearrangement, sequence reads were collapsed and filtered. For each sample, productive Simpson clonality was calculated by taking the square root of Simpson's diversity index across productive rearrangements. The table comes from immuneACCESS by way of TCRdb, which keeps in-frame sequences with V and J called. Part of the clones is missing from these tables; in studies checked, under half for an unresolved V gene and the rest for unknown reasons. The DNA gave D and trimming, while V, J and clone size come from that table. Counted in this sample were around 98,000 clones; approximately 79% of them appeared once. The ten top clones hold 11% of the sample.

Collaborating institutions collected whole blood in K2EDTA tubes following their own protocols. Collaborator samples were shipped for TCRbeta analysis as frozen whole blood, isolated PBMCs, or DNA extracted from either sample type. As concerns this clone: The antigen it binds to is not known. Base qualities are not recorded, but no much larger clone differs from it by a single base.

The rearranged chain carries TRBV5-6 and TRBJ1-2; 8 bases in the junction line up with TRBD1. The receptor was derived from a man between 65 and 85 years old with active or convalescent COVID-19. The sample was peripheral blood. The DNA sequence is TGTGCCAGCAGCTTAAATGACAGGGGAGGAAACTATGGCTACACCTTC. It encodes CASSLNDRGGNYGYTF.